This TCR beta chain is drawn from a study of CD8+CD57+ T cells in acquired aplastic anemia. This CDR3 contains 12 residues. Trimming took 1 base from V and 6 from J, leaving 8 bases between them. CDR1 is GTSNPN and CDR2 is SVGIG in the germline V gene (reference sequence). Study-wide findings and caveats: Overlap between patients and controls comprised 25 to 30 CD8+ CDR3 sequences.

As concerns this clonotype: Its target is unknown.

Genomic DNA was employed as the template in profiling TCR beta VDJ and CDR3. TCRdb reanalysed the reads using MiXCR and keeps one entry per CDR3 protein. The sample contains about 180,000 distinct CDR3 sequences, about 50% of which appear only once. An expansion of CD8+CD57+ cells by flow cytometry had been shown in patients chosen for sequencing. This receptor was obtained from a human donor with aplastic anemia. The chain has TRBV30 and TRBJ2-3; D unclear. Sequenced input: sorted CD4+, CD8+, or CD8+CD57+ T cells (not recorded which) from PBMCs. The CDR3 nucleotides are TGTGCCTGGAGTGAAAAAGGGGATACGCAGTATTTT. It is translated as CAWSEKGDTQYF.